This T cell receptor (beta chain) was profiled in a study of T cell responses to AZD1222 COVID-19 vaccine. Overall study findings and caveats: Most donors were white British, females outnumbered males, and clonal diversity was possibly underestimated. Targets within unmutated variant regions were reportedly found for nearly half of spike-specific TCRs.

Only in-frame clones appear in the TCRdb table, and some are missing; sequencing was by immunoSEQ multiplex PCR. Of roughly 100,000 clones detected, about 90% appear once; the ten largest clones hold about 5%. Points on this clone: Its antigen is not known.

The CDR3 is 15 residues long. V was cut by 3 bases and J by 5 bases, with 14 bases left in between. Germline CDR1 and CDR2: LNHDA and SQIVND (reference sequence). This TCR was sampled from an adult in good health. The V call is TRBV19, the J call TRBJ1-5; D call uncertain. The sequences come from peripheral blood, collected on day 0 of AZD1222 vaccination. Here the CDR3 DNA reads TGTGCCAGTAGTATGGGCCGGTTCGGGGATCAGCCCCAGCATTTT. Translated, it gives CASSMGRFGDQPQHF.